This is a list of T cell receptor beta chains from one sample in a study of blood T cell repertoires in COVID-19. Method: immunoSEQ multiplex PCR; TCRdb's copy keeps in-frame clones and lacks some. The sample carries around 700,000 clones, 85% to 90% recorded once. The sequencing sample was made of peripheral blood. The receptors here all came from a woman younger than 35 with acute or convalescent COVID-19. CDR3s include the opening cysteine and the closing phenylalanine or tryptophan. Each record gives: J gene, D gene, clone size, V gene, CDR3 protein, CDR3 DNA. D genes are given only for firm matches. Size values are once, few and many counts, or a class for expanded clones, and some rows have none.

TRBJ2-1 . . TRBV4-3 CASSQVGPGQHPRPYNEQFF TGCGCCAGCAGCCAAGTGGGACCCGGACAGCACCCTCGCCCCTACAATGAGCAGTTCTTC
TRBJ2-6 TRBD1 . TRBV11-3 CASSPYPGTVVSGANVLTF TGTGCCAGCAGCCCTTATCCCGGGACAGTCGTCTCTGGGGCCAACGTCCTGACTTTC
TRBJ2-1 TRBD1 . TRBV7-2 CASSYTGTGENEQFF TGTGCCAGCAGCTACACCGGGACAGGGGAAAATGAGCAGTTCTTC
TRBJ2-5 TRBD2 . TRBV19 CASSMTSGGYQETQYF TGTGCCAGTAGTATGACTAGCGGGGGGTACCAAGAGACCCAGTACTTC
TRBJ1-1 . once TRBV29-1 CSVMHTGLTEAFF TGCAGCGTCATGCACACAGGGTTAACTGAAGCTTTCTTT
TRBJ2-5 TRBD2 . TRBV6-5 CASSRSGGTQETQYF TGTGCCAGCAGTCGAAGCGGGGGGACTCAAGAGACCCAGTACTTC
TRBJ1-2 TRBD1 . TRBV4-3 CASSQDAGGILYGYTF TGCGCCAGCAGCCAAGATGCAGGGGGCATCCTCTATGGCTACACCTTC
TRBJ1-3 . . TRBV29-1 CSVVPGNSGNTIYF TGCAGCGTTGTTCCGGGGAACTCTGGAAACACCATATATTTT
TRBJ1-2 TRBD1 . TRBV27 CASSSTGFYGYTF TGTGCCAGCAGTTCGACAGGGTTCTATGGCTACACCTTC
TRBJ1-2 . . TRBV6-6 CASSYRPEERGYTF TGTGCCAGCAGTTACCGTCCCGAGGAGCGTGGCTACACCTTC
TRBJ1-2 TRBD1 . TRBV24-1 CATSDWDRGYTF TGTGCCACCAGTGATTGGGACAGGGGCTACACCTTC
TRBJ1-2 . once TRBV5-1 CASSLGGHGYTF TGCGCCAGCAGCTTGGGGGGGCATGGCTACACCTTC
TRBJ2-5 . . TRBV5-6 CASSFGQGGEETQYF TGTGCCAGCAGCTTTGGGCAGGGCGGGGAAGAGACCCAGTACTTC
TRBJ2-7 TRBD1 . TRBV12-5 CASGPRDRAYEQYF TGTGCTAGTGGTCCACGGGACAGAGCCTACGAGCAGTACTTC
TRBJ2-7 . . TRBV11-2 CASSSLGKGEGYEQYF TGTGCCAGCAGCTCCCTCGGGAAGGGGGAGGGTTACGAGCAGTACTTC
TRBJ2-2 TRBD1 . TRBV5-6 CASSWGQGILAGELFF TGTGCCAGCAGCTGGGGACAGGGCATATTGGCCGGGGAGCTGTTTTTT
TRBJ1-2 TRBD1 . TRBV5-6 CASSLRTGSGYTF TGTGCCAGCAGCTTAAGGACAGGGTCTGGCTACACCTTC
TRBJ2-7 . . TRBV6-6 CASSLRDSYEQYF TGTGCCAGCAGTCTACGGGACTCCTACGAGCAGTACTTC
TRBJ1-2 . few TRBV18 CASSPLEGTYGYTF TGTGCCAGCTCACCATTAGAGGGTACCTATGGCTACACCTTC
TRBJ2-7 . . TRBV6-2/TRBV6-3 CASSYIGVAASRGYEQYF TGTGCCAGCAGTTACATAGGCGTCGCGGCTAGCAGAGGGTACGAGCAGTACTTC
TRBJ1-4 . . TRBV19 CASSIRLYSEKLFF TGTGCCAGTAGTATAAGACTCTATAGTGAAAAACTGTTTTTT
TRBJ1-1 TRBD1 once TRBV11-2 CASSLEPGQGITEAFF TGTGCCAGCAGCTTAGAACCGGGACAGGGAATCACTGAAGCTTTCTTT
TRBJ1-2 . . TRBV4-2 CASSQDRRAIYGYTF TGTGCCAGCAGCCAAGATCGGAGGGCGATCTATGGCTACACCTTC
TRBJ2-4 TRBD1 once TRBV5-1 CASSLMTGPENIQYF TGCGCCAGCAGCTTGATGACAGGGCCAGAAAACATTCAGTACTTC
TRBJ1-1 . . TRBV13 CASSLERMNTEAFF TGTGCCAGCAGCTTAGAGAGAATGAACACTGAAGCTTTCTTT
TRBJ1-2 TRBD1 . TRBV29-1 CSVGQGQQGSYGYTF TGCAGCGTCGGACAGGGTCAACAAGGAAGCTATGGCTACACCTTC
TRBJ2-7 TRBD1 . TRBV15 CATSRTWTGESYEQYF TGTGCCACCAGCAGAACGTGGACAGGCGAATCCTACGAGCAGTACTTC
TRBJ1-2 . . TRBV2 CASSEEVRDYGYTF TGTGCCAGCAGTGAAGAGGTCAGGGACTATGGCTACACCTTC
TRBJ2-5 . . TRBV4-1 CASSRVAASQETQYF TGCGCCAGCAGCCGAGTGGCGGCATCACAAGAGACCCAGTACTTC
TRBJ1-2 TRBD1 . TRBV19 CASSPRQGYSDGYTF TGTGCCAGTAGTCCGCGACAGGGGTACAGTGATGGCTACACCTTC
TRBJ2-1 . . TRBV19 CASSRSSYNEQFF TGTGCCAGTAGTCGGAGCTCCTACAATGAGCAGTTCTTC
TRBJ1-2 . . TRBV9 CASSVEVQGGYGYTF TGTGCCAGCAGCGTAGAAGTACAAGGAGGATATGGCTACACCTTC
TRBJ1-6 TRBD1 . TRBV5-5 CASSRTGDPNSPLHF TGTGCCAGCAGCCGGACAGGGGATCCTAATTCACCCCTCCACTTT
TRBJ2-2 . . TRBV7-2 CASSLYTGELFF TGTGCCAGCAGTCTTTATACCGGGGAGCTGTTTTTT
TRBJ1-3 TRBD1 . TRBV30 CAWEKGQPGNTIYF TGTGCCTGGGAAAAGGGACAGCCCGGAAACACCATATATTTT
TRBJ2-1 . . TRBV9 CASSETIGSYNEQFF TGTGCCAGCAGCGAGACTATAGGGTCCTACAATGAGCAGTTCTTC
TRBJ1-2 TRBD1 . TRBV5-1 CASSKATGGDDGYTF TGCGCCAGCAGCAAGGCGACAGGGGGCGATGATGGCTACACCTTC
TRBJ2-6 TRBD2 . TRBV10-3 CAIGLAEGANVLTF TGTGCCATCGGCCTAGCGGAAGGGGCCAACGTCCTGACTTTC
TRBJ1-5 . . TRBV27 CASSSVPYRGNQPQHF TGTGCCAGCAGTTCAGTTCCTTACAGGGGCAATCAGCCCCAGCATTTT
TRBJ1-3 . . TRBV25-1 CASSVVGAAGNTIYF TGTGCCAGCAGTGTAGTGGGGGCGGCGGGAAACACCATATATTTT
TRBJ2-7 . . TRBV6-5 CASSRGPASEQYF TGTGCCAGCAGTCGCGGGCCGGCCTCCGAGCAGTACTTC
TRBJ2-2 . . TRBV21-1 CASSRRVGTGELFF TGTGCCAGCAGCCGCCGGGTTGGCACCGGGGAGCTGTTTTTT
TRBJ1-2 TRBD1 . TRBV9 CASSLERGQGNYGYTF TGTGCCAGCAGCCTAGAGAGGGGACAGGGGAACTATGGCTACACCTTC
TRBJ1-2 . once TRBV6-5 CASSALSYGYTF TGTGCCAGCAGCGCGCTCTCCTATGGCTACACCTTC
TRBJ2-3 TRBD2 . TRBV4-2 CASSQGGTSGAALQYF TGTGCCAGCAGCCAAGGAGGGACTAGCGGGGCCGCGCTGCAGTATTTT
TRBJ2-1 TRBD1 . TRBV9 CASSPRTGGNEQFF TGTGCCAGCAGCCCGCGGACAGGTGGCAATGAGCAGTTCTTC
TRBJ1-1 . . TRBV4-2 CASSQDRWRDGEAFF TGTGCCAGCAGCCAAGATAGGTGGAGGGACGGTGAAGCTTTCTTT
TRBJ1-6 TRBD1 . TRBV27 CASSPQDRGPGSPLHF TGTGCCAGCAGTCCGCAGGACAGGGGCCCGGGTTCACCCCTCCACTTT
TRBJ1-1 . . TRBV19 CASTDMTYMNTEAFF TGTGCCAGTACCGACATGACATACATGAACACTGAAGCTTTCTTT
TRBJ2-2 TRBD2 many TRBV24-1 CATSEARGAPTGELFF TGTGCCACCAGTGAAGCGCGGGGGGCACCCACCGGGGAGCTGTTTTTT
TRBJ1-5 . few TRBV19 CASSPGQQYQPQHF TGTGCCAGTAGTCCCGGACAGCAGTATCAGCCCCAGCATTTT